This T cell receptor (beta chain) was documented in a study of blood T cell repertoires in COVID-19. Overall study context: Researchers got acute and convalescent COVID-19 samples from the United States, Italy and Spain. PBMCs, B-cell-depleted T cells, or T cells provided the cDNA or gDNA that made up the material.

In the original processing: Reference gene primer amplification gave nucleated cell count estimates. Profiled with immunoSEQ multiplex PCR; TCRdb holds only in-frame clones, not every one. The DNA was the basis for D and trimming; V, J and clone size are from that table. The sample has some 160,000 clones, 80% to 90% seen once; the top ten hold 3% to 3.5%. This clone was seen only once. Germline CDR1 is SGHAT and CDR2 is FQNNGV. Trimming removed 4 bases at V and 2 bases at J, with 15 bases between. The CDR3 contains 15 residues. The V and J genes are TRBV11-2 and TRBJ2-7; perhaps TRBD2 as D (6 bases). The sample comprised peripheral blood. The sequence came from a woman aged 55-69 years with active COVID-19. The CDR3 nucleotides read TGTGCCAGCAGCTCAGCCTCGCGGGACCCCTACGAGCAGTACTTC. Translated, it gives CASSSASRDPYEQYF.